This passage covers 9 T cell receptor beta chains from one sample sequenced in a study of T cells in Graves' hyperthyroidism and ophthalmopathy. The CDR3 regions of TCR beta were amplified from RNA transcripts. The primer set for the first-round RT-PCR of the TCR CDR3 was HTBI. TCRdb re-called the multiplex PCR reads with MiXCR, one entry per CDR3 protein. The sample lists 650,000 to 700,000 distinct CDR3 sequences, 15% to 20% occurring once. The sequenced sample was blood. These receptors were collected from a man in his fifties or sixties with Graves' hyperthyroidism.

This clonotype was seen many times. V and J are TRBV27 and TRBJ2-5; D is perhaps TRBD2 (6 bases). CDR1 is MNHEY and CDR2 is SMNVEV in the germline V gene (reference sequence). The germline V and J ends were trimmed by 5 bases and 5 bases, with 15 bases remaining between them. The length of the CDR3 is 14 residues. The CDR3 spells CASSTVPGGETQYF. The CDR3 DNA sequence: TGTGCCAGCAGTACCGTGCCAGGAGGGGAGACCCAGTACTTC.

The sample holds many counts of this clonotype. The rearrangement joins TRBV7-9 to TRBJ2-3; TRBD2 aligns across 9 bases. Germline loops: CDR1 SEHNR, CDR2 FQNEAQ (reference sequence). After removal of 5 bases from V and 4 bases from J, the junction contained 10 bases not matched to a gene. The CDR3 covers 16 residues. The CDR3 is CASSILSGSLADTQYF. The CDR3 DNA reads TGTGCCAGCAGCATCCTTAGCGGGAGTTTGGCAGATACGCAGTATTTT.

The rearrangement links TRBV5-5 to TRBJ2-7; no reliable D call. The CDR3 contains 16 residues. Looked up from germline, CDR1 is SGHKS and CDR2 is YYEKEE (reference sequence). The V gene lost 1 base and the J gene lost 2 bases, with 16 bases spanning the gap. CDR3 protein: CASSLYGPVEAYEQYF. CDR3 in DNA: TGTGCCAGCAGCTTGTATGGGCCGGTAGAAGCCTACGAGCAGTACTTC.

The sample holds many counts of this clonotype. CDR3 sequence (DNA): TGTGCCAGCAGTGAACGGGGGACTCTGGGGACTGAAGCTTTCTTT. It specifies CASSERGTLGTEAFF. This chain links TRBV6-1 with TRBJ1-1, with a weak D call TRBD1 (5 bases). The V and J ends lost 2 bases and 5 bases respectively, with 15 bases between them. CDR3 length equals 15 residues. Germline CDR1 and CDR2: MNHNS and SASEGT.

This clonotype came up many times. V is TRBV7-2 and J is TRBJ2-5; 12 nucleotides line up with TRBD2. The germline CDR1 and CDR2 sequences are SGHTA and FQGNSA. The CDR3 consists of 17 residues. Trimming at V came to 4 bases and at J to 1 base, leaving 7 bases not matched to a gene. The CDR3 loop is CASSSLRTSGTQETQYF. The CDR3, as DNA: TGTGCCAGCAGCTCCCTCCGGACTAGCGGGACCCAAGAGACCCAGTACTTC. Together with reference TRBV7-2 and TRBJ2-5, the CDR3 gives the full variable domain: GAGVSQSPSNKVTEKGKDVELRCDPISGHTALYWYRQSLGQGLEFLIYFQGNSAPDKSGLPSDRFSAERTGGSVSTLTIQRTQQEDSAVYLCASSSLRTSGTQETQYFGPGTRLLVL.

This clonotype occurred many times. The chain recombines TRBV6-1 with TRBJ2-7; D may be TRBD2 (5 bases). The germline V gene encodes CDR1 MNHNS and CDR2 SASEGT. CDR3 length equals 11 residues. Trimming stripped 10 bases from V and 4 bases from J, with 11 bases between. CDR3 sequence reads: CATGRGYEQYF. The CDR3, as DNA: TGTGCCACAGGACGGGGATACGAGCAGTACTTC.

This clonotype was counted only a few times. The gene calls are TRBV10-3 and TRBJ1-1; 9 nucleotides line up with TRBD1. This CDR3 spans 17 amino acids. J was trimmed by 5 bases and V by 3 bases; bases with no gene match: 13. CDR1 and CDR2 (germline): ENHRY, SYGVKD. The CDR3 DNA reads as TGTGCCATCAGTGAAGGGCTGTCTGGGACAGGGAGGACTGAAGCTTTCTTT. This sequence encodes CAISEGLSGTGRTEAFF.

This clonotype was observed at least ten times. Written as DNA, the CDR3 is TGTGCCATCAGTGACGACTCCGGTGGGAATGAGCAGTTCTTC. Its translation: CAISDDSGGNEQFF. The chain employs TRBV10-3 and TRBJ2-1, with unresolved D. Trimming left V 3 bases short and J 7 bases short, with 13 bases between. The CDR3 consists of 14 residues. Germline V lookup: CDR1 ENHRY, CDR2 SYGVKD.

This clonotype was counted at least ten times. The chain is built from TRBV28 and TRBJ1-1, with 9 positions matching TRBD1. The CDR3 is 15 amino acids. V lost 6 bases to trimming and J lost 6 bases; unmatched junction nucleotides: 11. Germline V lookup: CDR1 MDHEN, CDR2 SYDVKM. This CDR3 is CASRLLTGGKAEAFF. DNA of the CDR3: TGTGCCAGCAGACTCCTGACAGGGGGTAAAGCTGAAGCTTTCTTT.